These T cell receptor beta chains were read from a single sample in a study of cytomegalovirus exposure and HLA in healthy donors. Profiling relied on immunoSEQ multiplex PCR, and the TCRdb table lists in-frame clones only, not all of them. This sample's table has fewer than 200,000 clones. The sample was PBMCs. The receptors stem from a man aged 25-45 years in good health and CMV-seronegative. Each CDR3 is given with its conserved first and last residue. Each record gives: J gene, D gene, V gene, CDR3 DNA, CDR3 protein. D genes are given only for firm matches.

TRBJ2-7,TRBD1,TRBV19,TGTGCCAGTAGTGACCGGGACAGTCCCTACGAGCAGTACTTC,CASSDRDSPYEQYF
TRBJ2-5,-,TRBV30,TGTGCCTTGGGAGGCGGGTCACAAGAGACCCAGTACTTC,CALGGGSQETQYF
TRBJ2-7,TRBD2,TRBV30,TGTGCCTGGAGAGTAGCGGGAGGGAGCTCCTACGAGCAGTACTTC,CAWRVAGGSSYEQYF
TRBJ2-1,-,TRBV6-6,TGTGCCAGCAGATCATCTCAGGGGGGTTCCTACAATGAGCAGTTCTTC,CASRSSQGGSYNEQFF
TRBJ2-7,TRBD1,TRBV11-3,TGTGCCAGTCAGACAGGGGCTGGCTACGAGCAGTACTTC,CASQTGAGYEQYF
TRBJ2-7,-,TRBV10-2,TGCGCCAGCAGTGAGGCGGTGACCTACGAGCAGTACTTC,CASSEAVTYEQYF
TRBJ2-3,TRBD1,TRBV6-5,TGTGCCAGCAGTTACCCACAGGGGGGATTAGATACGCAGTATTTT,CASSYPQGGLDTQYF
TRBJ2-6,TRBD1,TRBV7-6,TGTGCCAGCAGCTTATGGACAGGGACTGGCTCTGGGGCCAACGTCCTGACTTTC,CASSLWTGTGSGANVLTF
TRBJ2-2,-,TRBV7-9,TGTGCCAGCAGCCCGCCCGGCACCGGGGAGCTGTTTTTT,CASSPPGTGELFF
TRBJ1-2,-,TRBV29-1,TGCAGCGTTGAAGCCCCTTCATCAAGCGGCTACACCTTC,CSVEAPSSSGYTF
TRBJ2-7,-,TRBV7-9,TGTGCCAGCAGCTACCGGGACACGACCTACGAGCAGTACTTC,CASSYRDTTYEQYF
TRBJ1-2,TRBD1,TRBV30,TGTGCCTGGAGTAGGGTACAGGGGGCCCTCTATGGCTACACCTTC,CAWSRVQGALYGYTF
TRBJ2-7,TRBD2,TRBV25-1,TGTGCCAGCAGTAGCGGGACTAGCGGGAACTACGAGCAGTACTTC,CASSSGTSGNYEQYF
TRBJ2-7,TRBD2,TRBV6-6,TGTGCCAGCAGTCCCAGCGGGGCTGACTCCTACGAGCAGTACTTC,CASSPSGADSYEQYF
TRBJ2-7,TRBD1,TRBV30,TGTGCCTGGAGCCCGACAGGGGGATTCCACGAGCAGTACTTC,CAWSPTGGFHEQYF
TRBJ2-1,TRBD1,TRBV5-6,TGTGCCAGCAGCTTCCTACAGGGGATGAACTTCAATGAGCAGTTCTTC,CASSFLQGMNFNEQFF
TRBJ1-5,-,TRBV30,TGTGCCTGGAGTCCTTCTGGCGGGGCCCAGCCCCAGCATTTT,CAWSPSGGAQPQHF
TRBJ2-1,TRBD1,TRBV19,TGTGCCAGTAGTATTACCGGGACAGGGAACTACAATGAGCAGTTCTTC,CASSITGTGNYNEQFF
TRBJ2-1,-,TRBV5-4,TGTGCCAGCTCCAGGGTGGGCTCCTACAATGAGCAGTTCTTC,CASSRVGSYNEQFF
TRBJ2-7,TRBD2,TRBV7-2,TGTGCCAGCAGCCGAAGCGGGGACCCCTCCTACGAGCAGTACTTC,CASSRSGDPSYEQYF
TRBJ1-1,-,TRBV19,TGTGCCAGTAGTATAGATACAGCTTTGAACACTGAAGCTTTCTTT,CASSIDTALNTEAFF
TRBJ2-7,TRBD2,TRBV11-2,TGTGCCAGTGGGCTTTGGGCGGGAGAATACGAGCAGTACTTC,CASGLWAGEYEQYF
TRBJ1-1,TRBD1,TRBV27,TGTGCCAGCAGTTTAAGGACAGGGCTCCCGAACACTGAAGCTTTCTTT,CASSLRTGLPNTEAFF
TRBJ2-1,-,TRBV13,TGTGCCAGCAGCTTACGACTTCCGGCGAGCTCCTACAATGAGCAGTTCTTC,CASSLRLPASSYNEQFF
TRBJ2-7,TRBD1,TRBV18,TGTGCCAGCTCACCTCAGGACAGGGACTACGAGCAGTACTTC,CASSPQDRDYEQYF
TRBJ2-5,-,TRBV5-1,TGCGCCAGCAGCTTTGACAACCCGGCGGAGACCCAGTACTTC,CASSFDNPAETQYF
TRBJ2-7,TRBD2,TRBV5-1,TGCGCCAGCAGCTTGGGACGGGAGGGCGACGAGCAGTACTTC,CASSLGREGDEQYF
TRBJ1-2,-,TRBV25-1,TGTGCCAGCAGTGAATGGGAGGGCGGCTACACCTTC,CASSEWEGGYTF
TRBJ2-5,-,TRBV7-7,TGTGCCAGCAGCCCGCTAGGGGGGGGCGATGAGACCCAGTACTTC,CASSPLGGGDETQYF
TRBJ2-1,-,TRBV9,TGTGCCAGCAGCGTAGACTACTGGGAGTACAATGAGCAGTTCTTC,CASSVDYWEYNEQFF
TRBJ2-3,TRBD1,TRBV5-5,TGTGCCAGCAGCTTTACAGGGGGCGGCACAGATACGCAGTATTTT,CASSFTGGGTDTQYF
TRBJ2-2,-,TRBV4-3,TGCGCCAGCAGCCAAGATGCAGCCGGGTTAAACACCGGGGAGCTGTTTTTT,CASSQDAAGLNTGELFF
TRBJ2-1,-,TRBV4-2,TGTGCCAGCAGCCAAGTCCAACAGGACCCCTACAATGAGCAGTTCTTC,CASSQVQQDPYNEQFF
TRBJ2-1,-,TRBV6-1,TGTGCCAGCAGTGAAGTGGGGGCTGGTAAGTTCTTC,CASSEVGAGKFF
TRBJ2-7,-,TRBV2,TGTGCCAGCAGGGCAGGGACTCCGTCCGAGCAGTACTTC,CASRAGTPSEQYF
TRBJ1-1,-,TRBV11-2,TGTGCCAGCAGGCCTCACTTGAACACTGAAGCTTTCTTT,CASRPHLNTEAFF
TRBJ2-5,TRBD1,TRBV7-2,TGTGCCAGCAGCCTAAACGCAGGGGGCGCGGTGGAGACCCAGTACTTC,CASSLNAGGAVETQYF
TRBJ2-3,-,TRBV30,TGTGCCTGGAGCGCCGATCTGGCCACGCAGTATTTT,CAWSADLATQYF
TRBJ2-7,-,TRBV21-1,TGTGCCAGCAGCTCCCGGACAGGAGGCGAGCAGTACTTC,CASSSRTGGEQYF
TRBJ1-2,-,TRBV7-9,TGTGCCAGCAGCTTAGGGGGACTTCTTAACTATGGCTACACCTTC,CASSLGGLLNYGYTF
TRBJ1-2,-,TRBV19,TGTGCCAGTAGTATAGCCGACAGCTACTATGGCTACACCTTC,CASSIADSYYGYTF
TRBJ2-7,TRBD1,TRBV5-4,TGTGCCAGCAGCTTGGTGAGCCAGGGGGACGAGCAGTACTTC,CASSLVSQGDEQYF
TRBJ2-7,TRBD1,TRBV4-1,TGCGCCAGCAGCTTCTTGGGCACAGGGGTCGAGCAGTACTTC,CASSFLGTGVEQYF
TRBJ1-1,TRBD1,TRBV5-1,TGCGCCAGCAGCTTGGCCGATTTCGAGACAGGGAGAGAAGCTTTCTTT,CASSLADFETGREAFF
TRBJ1-1,-,TRBV9,TGTGCCAGCAGCGTGGGGGGAGCTGAAGCTTTCTTT,CASSVGGAEAFF
TRBJ1-5,TRBD1,TRBV6-5,TGTGCCAGCAGTCGACAGGGCTATAGCAATCAGCCCCAGCATTTT,CASSRQGYSNQPQHF
TRBJ2-7,-,TRBV6-5,TGTGCCAGTGTGACAGGTCCCTCCTACGAGCAGTACTTC,CASVTGPSYEQYF
TRBJ2-2,-,TRBV12-5,TGTGCTAGTGGTTCGGGCGGGGAGCTGTTTTTT,CASGSGGELFF
TRBJ1-1,-,TRBV30,TGTGCCTGGACCCAACATGTGAACACTGAAGCTTTCTTT,CAWTQHVNTEAFF
TRBJ2-7,TRBD2,TRBV6-5,TGTGCCAGCAGCCCCGGGGGACTAGCGGGAGCAAGGCAGTACTTC,CASSPGGLAGARQYF
TRBJ2-2,-,TRBV4-2,TGTGCCAGCAGCCAAGATGGGGCGAGCGGGGAGCTGTTTTTT,CASSQDGASGELFF
TRBJ2-7,TRBD1,TRBV27,TGTGCCAGCAGTTGCCGCAGGGGGTCGCGGGACGAGCAGTACTTC,CASSCRRGSRDEQYF
TRBJ2-7,TRBD2,TRBV5-4,TGTGCCAGCAGCTCGATCTCTAGCGGACGCCCCTACGAGCAGTACTTC,CASSSISSGRPYEQYF
TRBJ2-7,-,TRBV2,TGTGCCAGCACCATCTATACCCTGTCCAACGAGCAGTACTTC,CASTIYTLSNEQYF
TRBJ1-5,TRBD1,TRBV10-3,TGTGCCATCAGTGAGTCGCGGGCAGGGGGCGCGGGTAGCAATCAGCCCCAGCATTTT,CAISESRAGGAGSNQPQHF
TRBJ1-6,TRBD1,TRBV5-4,TGTGCCAGCAGCTTGGGGTCAGGGGGCGAGTCACCCCTCCACTTT,CASSLGSGGESPLHF
TRBJ2-1,TRBD2,TRBV30,TGTGCCTGGGGCGGGACTAGCGGCGACAATGAGCAGTTCTTC,CAWGGTSGDNEQFF
TRBJ1-1,-,TRBV6-1,TGTGCCAGCAGCCCTCTAGGGGGCACTGAAGCTTTCTTT,CASSPLGGTEAFF
TRBJ1-5,-,TRBV30,TGTGCCTGGAGTTCCGGGGGGGATCAGCCCCAGCATTTT,CAWSSGGDQPQHF